Following are 18 T cell receptor beta chains from one sample sequenced in a study of blood T cell repertoires in COVID-19. TCRdb keeps only in-frame clones here, not all; method: immunoSEQ multiplex PCR. The sample contains over 300,000 clones, roughly 85% of which appear only once. The sample was PBMCs or T cells enriched from blood (not recorded which). These receptors were obtained from a man aged 30 to 45 who had recovered from COVID-19.

The genes are TRBV5-1 and TRBJ1-1, with 8 bases lining up with TRBD1. The CDR3 sequence is 14 residues long. The V gene end was trimmed by 0 bases and the J gene end by 6 bases; junction bases not matched to a gene: 4. The V gene's germline CDR1 is SGHRS and CDR2 YFSETQ. CDR3 loop: CASSLETDRAEAFF. Written as DNA, the CDR3 is TGCGCCAGCAGCTTGGAGACGGACAGGGCTGAAGCTTTCTTT.

The rearrangement joins TRBV11-3 to TRBJ2-1; 7 bases match TRBD1. Germline CDR1 is SGHNT and CDR2 is YENEEA. V dropped 2 bases and J dropped 8; count of bases not matched to a gene: 9. This CDR3 spans 15 amino acids. The CDR3 DNA reads TGTGCCAGCAGCTTATTCAGGGGACAGTCGGATGAGCAGTTCTTC. It is translated as CASSLFRGQSDEQFF.

This clone has only one observation. V usage is TRBV12-5 and J usage is TRBJ2-2, with 8 positions matching TRBD1. Germline-derived CDR1 and CDR2 are LGHNT and FRNRAP. With V trimmed by 0 bases and J by 6 bases, 6 bases remained unmatched. The CDR3 runs 16 residues. DNA of the CDR3: TGTGCTAGTGGTTTGGTACTCAGGGGGCTGTCCGGGGAGCTGTTTTTT. Amino acids: CASGLVLRGLSGELFF.

The V call is TRBV7-8, the J call TRBJ1-6; D gene uncertain. The CDR3 spans 13 residues. Germline V gene sequence: CDR1 SGHVS, CDR2 FQNEAQ. Deletions cut 1 base from V and 7 bases from J, with 5 bases between. This CDR3 reads CASSLGQNSPLHF. The CDR3 nucleotides are TGTGCCAGCAGCTTAGGGCAGAATTCACCCCTCCACTTT.

J is TRBJ2-5 and V is TRBV7-2, with 8 nucleotides matching TRBD1. The CDR3 consists of 17 residues. Germline values: CDR1 SGHTA, CDR2 FQGNSA. After removal of 0 bases from V and 3 bases from J, the junction contained 9 bases not matched to a gene. CDR3 in amino acids: CASSLAMPGTGEETQYF. The CDR3 DNA reads as TGTGCCAGCAGCTTAGCAATGCCCGGGACAGGAGAAGAGACCCAGTACTTC.

V and J are TRBV4-1 and TRBJ2-7, with 8 nucleotides matching TRBD1. This CDR3 region has 15 residues. Germline CDR1 is MGHRA and CDR2 is YSYEKL. J lost 0 bases, V lost 6 bases, and 7 bases had no gene match. CDR3 coding DNA: TGCGCCAGCAGGCACCAAGGGACAGGCTCCTACGAGCAGTACTTC. Translation: CASRHQGTGSYEQYF.

V is TRBV7-9 and J is TRBJ1-1; 8 bases match TRBD1. The CDR3 consists of 14 residues. V trimming: 5 bases; J trimming: 3 bases; junction bases outside the gene matches: 5. From germline, CDR1 is SEHNR and CDR2 FQNEAQ (reference sequence). The DNA for the CDR3 is TGTGCCAGCAGCCTACAGGGGGGTTACACTGAAGCTTTCTTT. It encodes CASSLQGGYTEAFF.

The chain is built from TRBV10-3 and TRBJ2-2, with unresolved D. Trimming removed 2 bases at V and 1 base at J, with 8 bases between. Per germline, CDR1 ENHRY and CDR2 SYGVKD. The CDR3 runs 15 residues. CDR3 in amino acids: CAISEKSGNTGELFF. In DNA form, the CDR3 reads TGTGCCATCAGTGAGAAATCAGGGAACACCGGGGAGCTGTTTTTT.

The V gene is TRBV24-1, the J gene TRBJ2-2; TRBD1 might be the D (5 bases). Germline CDR1 KGHDR, CDR2 SFDVKD. This CDR3 is built from 15 residues. V lost 2 bases, J lost 4 bases, and 10 bases lay in between. CDR3 sequence: CATSDSDRFTGELFF. The CDR3 nucleotides read TGTGCCACCAGTGATTCCGACAGATTCACCGGGGAGCTGTTTTTT.

The V call is TRBV5-8, the J call TRBJ1-1; D gene unclear. From germline, CDR1 is SGHTS and CDR2 YDEGEE. Trimming removed 4 bases from V and 1 base from J, with 23 bases in between. CDR3 length: 18 amino acids. The CDR3 sequence: CASSRMRVLTHENTEAFF. The CDR3, as DNA: TGTGCCAGCAGCCGGATGAGGGTCCTGACTCATGAGAACACTGAAGCTTTCTTT.

This chain connects TRBV30 to TRBJ1-6; 9 positions agree with TRBD1. The junction had 12 bases not matched to a gene; V was cut back by 3 bases and J by 9 bases. Per germline, CDR1 GTSNPN and CDR2 SVGIG (reference sequence). This CDR3 has 16 residues. In DNA, the CDR3 is TGTGCCTGGAGCCAATGGGGGGACAGGGAGGCTTCACCCCTCCACTTT. As protein: CAWSQWGDREASPLHF.

The chain employs TRBV5-4 and TRBJ1-6; 8 bases match TRBD1. Trimming cost V 3 bases and J 10 bases; bases outside gene matches: 9. This CDR3 region has 15 residues. CDR1 and CDR2 (germline): SGHNT, YYREEE (reference sequence). CDR3 coding DNA: TGTGCCAGCAGCTATAGGACAGGGAAGGACTCACCCCTCCACTTT. Its protein product is CASSYRTGKDSPLHF.

The chain links TRBV2 to TRBJ2-2; 8 nucleotides align to TRBD1. The CDR3 consists of 14 residues. Unmatched junction bases numbered 2, after V lost 8 bases and J lost 0 bases. The germline V gene has CDR1 SNHLY and CDR2 FYNNEI. CDR3 DNA: TGTGCCAGCGCGGGACAGGCGAACACCGGGGAGCTGTTTTTT. Translation gives CASAGQANTGELFF.

The rearrangement uses TRBV3-1 (or the pseudogene TRBV3-2) and TRBJ2-2; 12 nucleotides align to TRBD2. The V gene end was trimmed by 6 bases and the J gene end by 4 bases; junction bases not matched to a gene: 6. Germline CDR1 reads LGHDT; CDR2 reads YNNKEL (reference sequence). The CDR3 length is 16 residues. CDR3 bases: TGTGCCAGCAGACCTAAGACTAGCGGGGGCACCGGGGAGCTGTTTTTT. It encodes CASRPKTSGGTGELFF.

The chain employs TRBV18 and TRBJ1-2; 11 bases line up with TRBD1. The V gene's germline CDR1 is KGHSH and CDR2 LQKENI. CDR3 length: 15 amino acids. V lost 4 bases to trimming and J lost 4 bases; unmatched junction nucleotides: 5. The CDR3 nucleotides read TGTGCCAGCTCACGCGGGACAGGGGGGATCTATGGCTACACCTTC. It codes for CASSRGTGGIYGYTF.

The sample holds one count of this clone. The V and J genes are TRBV29-1 and TRBJ2-5; weak D call: TRBD2 (6 bases). Trimming shortened V by 1 base and J by 0 bases, and 9 bases separated the two germline ends. The CDR3 is 14 amino acids. From germline, CDR1 is SQVTM and CDR2 ANQGSEA. The CDR3 spells CSVEGGAYQETQYF. The CDR3 DNA sequence: TGCAGCGTTGAAGGCGGGGCGTACCAAGAGACCCAGTACTTC.

In this sample, this clone turned up many times. The V and J genes are TRBV4-2 and TRBJ2-3; 7 bases are shared with TRBD2. J gave up 3 bases and V 6 bases, and 9 bases lay outside the gene matches. The germline V gene has CDR1 LGHNA and CDR2 YNFKEQ. There are 15 residues in the CDR3. The CDR3 DNA is TGTGCCAGCAGACGGGACTACGGAGGGACAGATACGCAGTATTTT. Translating it yields CASRRDYGGTDTQYF.

The chain employs TRBV10-1 and TRBJ1-6, with TRBD1 as a possible D gene (5 bases). This CDR3 spans 13 amino acids. V was clipped by 5 bases and J by 10 bases, with 12 bases between them. Looked up from germline, CDR1 is WNHNN and CDR2 is SYGVQD (reference sequence). CDR3 sequence (DNA): TGCGCCAGCAGTCCAGGGTTGCGATCACCCCTCCACTTT. Translation: CASSPGLRSPLHF.